This T cell receptor (beta chain) was identified during a study of blood T cell repertoires in COVID-19. Study details: PBMCs, B-cell-depleted T cells, or T cells provided the cDNA or gDNA that made up the material.

Trimming stripped 4 bases from V and 2 bases from J, with 12 bases between. Germline lookup yields CDR1 MNHEY and CDR2 SVGAGI. This CDR3 contains 15 residues. Measured with immunoSEQ multiplex PCR; TCRdb has only the in-frame clones, and not every one. Of some 140,000 clones in the sample, approximately 80% were seen once. The J gene is TRBJ1-5, the V gene TRBV6-5; D unresolved. What was sequenced was peripheral blood. The origin of this receptor is a man in his fifties or sixties who had recovered from COVID-19. Here the CDR3 reads CASSSLGGGNQPQHF. DNA of the CDR3: TGTGCCAGCAGTTCCTTGGGCGGGGGCAATCAGCCCCAGCATTTT.